The 2 T cell receptor beta chains below come from one sample, sequenced in a study of a mutant IDH1 vaccine in newly diagnosed glioma. Time point denoted: week 47, end of study. The vaccine gave 300 ug of a 20-mer mutant IDH1 peptide subcutaneously per dose. TCRdb's copy holds only in-frame clones and misses some; the assay was immunoSEQ multiplex PCR. The repertoire holds about 33,000 clones, with 65% to 80% as singletons. Their cognate antigens are unknown. The sequences come from PBMCs, collected from a glioma patient whose treatment included an IDH1 peptide vaccine. These receptors came from a man in his forties or fifties with glioma.

The rearrangement joins TRBV29-1 to TRBJ2-7, with a weak D call TRBD1 (5 bases). The CDR3 is 14 residues long. Trimming took 5 bases from V and 0 from J, leaving 14 bases between them. The germline gives CDR1 SQVTM, CDR2 ANQGSEA. Written as DNA, the CDR3 is TGCAGCGTTACAGGAGATATTTCCTCCTACGAGCAGTACTTC. This translates into CSVTGDISSYEQYF.

The rearrangement links TRBV11-2 to TRBJ2-7, with 11 bases fitting TRBD1. V dropped 0 bases and J dropped 0; count of bases not matched to a gene: 4. This CDR3 has 17 amino acids. From germline, CDR1 is SGHAT and CDR2 FQNNGV. The CDR3 nucleotides are TGTGCCAGCAGCTTAGATAGCGGACAGGGGGCCTCCTACGAGCAGTACTTC. Its protein product is CASSLDSGQGASYEQYF. Full variable domain (rest looked up from reference TRBV11-2 and TRBJ2-7): EAGVAQSPRYKIIEKRQSVAFWCNPISGHATLYWYQQILGQGPKLLIQFQNNGVVDDSQLPKDRFSAERLKGVDSTLKIQPAKLEDSAVYLCASSLDSGQGASYEQYFGPGTRLTVT.